One TCR beta chain is described in this entry. As yet, its antigen is unknown. Other DNA sequences in the sample encode the same CDR3. This record comes from a study of shared clonotypes between healthy human individuals. For the study at large: CD4 naive cells filled three plates per donor, CD4 memory three, CD8 naive two and CD8 memory one.

Profiled with immunoSEQ multiplex PCR; TCRdb holds only in-frame clones, not every one. Of millions of clones listed, roughly 94% are singletons. Deletions cut 1 base from V and 5 bases from J, with 8 bases between. Germline values: CDR1 KGHSH, CDR2 LQKENI. The CDR3 has 13 amino acids. Positive CCR7 selection of CD45RO-negative cells yielded the naive CD8 cells, and terminally differentiated effector memory CD45RA+ cells were excluded. Study-wide points: Represented diversity, genetic and exposure-history alike, was limited by few donors.

Sequences were obtained from naive CD8+ T cells sorted from blood. The rearrangement uses TRBV18 and TRBJ1-1, with a weak D call TRBD1 (5 bases). The sequence was collected from a man younger than 35 in good health. CDR3 nucleotide sequence: TGTGCCAGCTCACCACTGGGGGGAACTGAAGCTTTCTTT. Translated: CASSPLGGTEAFF.